The clone carrying this T cell receptor (beta chain) was picked up a small number of times. This entry belongs to a study of T-cell memory formation after mild COVID-19. TCRdb fed the 5' RACE reads into MiXCR, producing one record per CDR3 protein. This sample carries about 130,000 distinct CDR3 sequences, approximately 6.2% of them seen once, and the ten largest clones take roughly 2%. Trimming took 4 bases from V and 0 from J; bases not matched to a gene: 4. This CDR3 comprises 16 residues. Germline V gene lookup returns CDR1 MNHEY and CDR2 SMNVEV (reference sequence). This receptor was obtained from an adult woman who had mild COVID-19 (a few samples of this study predate the infection). Cell type and time point are not known. The gene calls are TRBV27 and TRBJ2-7, with 12 bases lining up with TRBD2. The sample comprised PBMCs or a T cell subset sorted from them (not recorded which). The CDR3 DNA reads TGTGCCAGCAGTTCTCCGACTAGCGGGAGCTCCTACGAGCAGTACTTC. It codes for CASSSPTSGSSYEQYF.